This T cell receptor beta chain came from a study of cytomegalovirus exposure and HLA in healthy donors (dated by TCRdb to the late 2010s). Describing the broader study: According to an earlier analysis of several hundred of the donors, about 179 million T cells yielded 100 million or so unique TCR beta sequences and about 300 Gb of sequence data. Donor age, sex, ethnicity and CMV serostatus were compiled alongside the repertoire data. The aim of the study was to test whether cataloging public T cell receptors could identify signatures of past pathogen exposure. Roughly 300 gigabases of sequencing data and roughly 80 million unique TCR sequences made up an early release that covered several hundred HLA-typed donors. The T cell repertoires of several hundred subjects were profiled by immunosequencing and related to cytomegalovirus serostatus. A handful of DR-DQ haplotypes were handled as single units for association and clustering because linkage in the cohort was strong. The study combined high-throughput TCR immunosequencing, statistical association of individual TCRs with disease status, and machine learning to predict cytomegalovirus infection status. Along with the approximately 620-subject first cohort, a separate validation cohort of 120 different subjects was used. A later analysis re-analyzed previously published TCR beta repertoires from approximately 700 donors and added high-resolution HLA genotyping to study TCR occurrence patterns. Among some 400 genotyped donors of the cohort, an average of roughly 230,000 unique TCR beta nucleotide sequences was sequenced per donor, of which about 19% were non-productive. All discovery cohort repertoires had been generated using a single sequencing platform. The genetic ancestry cluster associated with self-reported Caucasian donors included roughly 84% of the roughly 410 genotyped donors. Typing coverage varied by locus: roughly 629-640 donors for A, B, C, DRB1 and DQB1; more than 500 for DQA1; 606 for DPA1; 450 to 480 for DPB1. An earlier analysis of 500 to 650 of the donors applied high-throughput TCR beta sequencing to assess whether each TCR beta V gene segment acted as functional or pseudogenic. HLA typing covered class I and class II loci at four-digit resolution. The later analysis used no new phenotypic data to find candidate immune exposures, relying instead on TCR beta sequences and their occurrence across donors. A later genetic analysis took genome-wide SNP genotypes for about three fifths of the 666 donors and used that subset as a discovery cohort.

Study-wide conclusions, independent of this receptor: In both the original and validation cohorts, the classifier was reported to diagnose cytomegalovirus status with high specificity and sensitivity. A later genetic analysis associated a missense DCLRE1C variant with V-gene and J-gene trimming of TCR beta chains, and an independent cohort replicated the association. Only TCR beta chains were sequenced in this cohort, and the absence of alpha or paired-chain data limited detectable features. Immune exposure information for the cohort was limited to CMV serostatus. In a later genetic analysis, fewer N-insertions in productive TCRs were reported among donors in an Asian-associated ancestry cluster than the roughly 670-donor mean. A later analysis found that TCR association rates varied across HLA loci, with DRB1 alleles showing the most associated TCRs and HLA-C alleles the fewest. In a later analysis, HLA-associated TCR beta chains were found to be more clonally expanded and to have lower generation probabilities than equally common non-associated chains. In an earlier analysis of some 500 of the donors, most TCR beta V segments were observed in productive rearrangements about 87% or about 30% of the time, broadly matching IMGT annotations. According to a later analysis, parvovirus B19, influenza, CMV and Epstein-Barr virus appeared linked to several top co-occurrence clusters. Three of the identified cytomegalovirus-associated TCR beta chains were confirmed in vitro to be specific for cytomegalovirus antigens. A later analysis found that most CMV-associated TCR beta chains appeared HLA-restricted, with HLA associations seemingly driven largely by CMV exposure. In the study, some 160 TCR beta chains were listed as associated with cytomegalovirus. Most TCR sequences were observed very rarely across donors, whereas some public TCRs were present in many individuals. Assigning TCR associations to individual alleles was difficult when HLA alleles, especially DR and DQ, strongly co-occurred. A further reported finding was that TCR beta sequences accurately predicted the HLA-A and HLA-B alleles for most subjects in the first cohort. The authors suggested that the approach could potentially be extended to other disease states and immunological phenotypes. Because counts were too low, approximately 18 rarely observed V segments, including chromosome 9 orphons, were excluded from the earlier analysis of some 540 of the donors. HLA typing was unavailable for some donors at each locus, so association tests used only the typed subset. The 87-base-pair reads could not distinguish some IMGT-functional V segments, including TRBV6-2 and TRBV6-3, so those segments were excluded. In a later analysis, 16,951 TCR beta sequences were associated with specific HLA alleles at a false discovery rate of 0.05. A cluster of highly shared sequence variants was judged likely to be a technical artifact of the sequencing pipeline. Linkage disequilibrium might explain the correlated functional status among segregating V segments, but an unknown experimental factor could not be excluded. Roughly uniform sequencing depth across donors was assumed in presence/absence analyses, although this assumption may not hold.

This clone was counted between two and nine times. No antigen is known for it. Base-call qualities are not available, and no considerably larger clone is one nucleotide away. In total, 666 healthy bone marrow donors made up the cohort. At the time of sampling, all cohort members were nominally healthy, though unrecorded immune exposures were likely present. The donor tested CMV seronegative, placing the donor among the 350 or so seronegative members of the cohort. A peripheral blood sample was collected from each donor, and TCR beta sequencing was performed on peripheral blood mononuclear cells. Genomic DNA extraction from the blood cell samples was performed with the Qiagen DNeasy Blood Extraction Kit. Receptor amplification or capture employed the immunoSEQ multiplex PCR assay. The multiplex PCR relied on a mix of 60 forward primers for TCR Vbeta segments and 13 reverse primers for TCR Jbeta segments. The CDR3 region of rearranged TCR beta genes was amplified from genomic DNA by a multiplex PCR assay. On the Illumina HiSeq System, the amplified TCR beta libraries were sequenced as 87-base-pair reads. The authors' pipeline ran thus. A later analysis counted about 82 million unique TCR beta chains across the 670 or so repertoires, and around 12 million of these chains were shared by at least two donors. Raw reads were error-corrected and collapsed into unique sequences by a nearest-neighbor algorithm in which closely related sequences were merged to remove PCR and sequencing errors. V, D and J gene segments were assigned by aligning CDR3 sequences to IMGT reference sequences. For a sequence to be retained, a match of at least six nucleotides was required to both a V gene segment and a J gene segment. A rearrangement was called productive if the CDR3 had no stop codons and remained in frame with V and J, and every other rearrangement was called non-productive. Following IMGT convention, CDR3 was defined as the stretch from the second conserved V-encoded cysteine up to the conserved J-encoded phenylalanine. Sequences without an unambiguous match to a single V gene segment were excluded from the earlier analysis of several hundred of the donors. An earlier analysis of fewer than 650 of the donors classified V segments as functional when productive rearrangements were above 56.7% and as segregating when the standard deviation between donors was above 5%. A statistical classification framework was built to diagnose cytomegalovirus status from the catalog of TCR beta chain sequences. In a later analysis, V and J genes were assigned by comparing TCR nucleotide sequences against IMGT/GENE-DB human TR gene sequences. Using the TCRdist pipeline, a later analysis assigned CDR3 sequences along with most-parsimonious VDJ recombination scenarios. In a later analysis, each TCR beta chain was defined by its CDR3 amino acid sequence together with its V-gene family, and reads without a unique V-gene family were excluded. To address suspected cross-contamination and a sequencing artifact, a later analysis removed a few hundred highly shared, low-generation-probability nucleotide sequences. In a later analysis, a clonal expansion index for each public chain was calculated from normalized within-repertoire ranks of inferred template counts. In a later analysis, generation probabilities were computed using a VDJ recombination model fitted to out-of-frame rearrangements, and the results were checked against IGoR. In a later analysis, TCR-TCR, TCR-HLA and TCR-CMV co-occurrence was scored with hypergeometric tests, and a repertoire-size bias correction was applied to TCR pairs. In a later analysis, false discovery rates were estimated by permuting HLA or CMV assignments 20 times. In a later analysis, co-occurring TCRs were grouped with DBSCAN, and TCRdist sequence similarity was added when clustering was performed within HLA-allele-positive subsets. For co-occurrence clustering, repertoires with fewer than 30,000 or more than 120,000 public chains were excluded, along with a handful of repertoires with anomalous nucleotide sharing. This is the immuneACCESS table as TCRdb keeps it, with only in-frame sequences that have V and J called. A part of the clones is gone; compared with another copy, unresolved V genes explain less than half, and the rest is unexplained. V, J and clone size derive from that table, while D and trimming were established from the DNA sequence. This sample comprises over 100,000 clones, around 73% of them detected only once. In total, the top ten clones hold around 8% of the sample.

Inclusive of the bounding cysteine and phenylalanine, the CDR3 is 13 residues long. The sequence is cut down to CDR3 DNA, 39 bases in frame from base 1. Cut back by 4 bases and 12 bases, the V and J ends lie 20 bases apart. CDR1 is given as SGHRS and CDR2 as YFSETQ, both from the germline V gene. The material sequenced was PBMCs. The TCR sequence derives from a man in his forties in good health and CMV-seronegative. The chain is assembled from TRBV5-1 and TRBJ2-7, with TRBD1 perhaps the D gene, on 5 matching bases. DNA sequence: TGCGCCAGCAGCGAAGGGGCCCTACGAGCACGGTACTTC. This yields the protein CASSEGALRARYF. The full variable domain, completed from the reference TRBV5-1 and TRBJ2-7 proteins outside the CDR3, reads KAGVTQTPRYLIKTRGQQVTLSCSPISGHRSVSWYQQTPGQGLQFLFEYFSETQRNKGNFPGRFSGRQFSNSRSEMNVSTLELGDSALYLCASSEGALRARYFGPGTRLTVT.